These 24 T cell receptor beta chains were sequenced from one sample in a study of blood T cells in healthy people across ages. Then a second PCR, running roughly 6 to 11 cycles, was carried out with a sample-barcoded 5' primer and a J-beta primer mix. TCRdb re-called the 5' RACE reads with MiXCR, one entry per CDR3 protein. Of roughly 1 million distinct CDR3 sequences listed, roughly a quarter were seen once; the top ten hold 0.75%. The sample also formed part of further work on T cells of mothers and their children.

Sequencing was done on a sample of blood. All receptors derive from a girl aged 2-10 years in good health.

This clonotype appeared a few times. The gene calls are TRBV7-2 and TRBJ1-1; 7 nucleotides align to TRBD1. This CDR3 has 17 amino acids. Germline assignment: CDR1 SGHTA and CDR2 FQGNSA. J lost 3 bases, V lost 4 bases, and 14 bases had no gene match. This chain's CDR3 is CASSSLPVTGYDTEAFF. The CDR3 bases are TGTGCCAGCAGCTCCCTACCGGTGACAGGGTACGACACTGAAGCTTTCTTT.

The table lists this clonotype with a few counts. This chain links TRBV6-2 or TRBV6-3 with TRBJ2-1, with D perhaps TRBD1 (5 bases). Trimming removed 6 bases at V and 0 bases at J, with 15 bases between. There are 16 residues in the CDR3. CDR1 and CDR2 (germline): MNHEY, SVGEGT. As DNA, the CDR3 is TGTGCCAGCAGCGTCACAGGCCCTAGCTCCTACAATGAGCAGTTCTTC. The encoded protein is CASSVTGPSSYNEQFF.

This chain connects TRBV7-9 to TRBJ1-4; D not certain. Germline V gene lookup returns CDR1 SEHNR and CDR2 FQNEAQ (reference sequence). The CDR3 covers 16 residues. Trimming removed 5 bases from V and 8 bases from J, with 21 bases in between. CDR3 coding DNA: TGTGCCAGCAGCCGTCAATCGGCCGGCGAATACGAAAAACTGTTTTTT. This encodes CASSRQSAGEYEKLFF.

This clonotype was counted a few times. The gene calls are TRBV4-1 and TRBJ2-5; no definite D call. CDR3 size: 12 residues. The germline gives CDR1 MGHRA, CDR2 YSYEKL. Trimming cost V 3 bases and J 12 bases, with 14 bases left between them. The CDR3 sequence: CASSQDGRLEYF. Written as DNA, the CDR3 is TGCGCCAGCAGCCAGGACGGACGGTTGGAGTACTTC.

The V gene is TRBV29-1, the J gene TRBJ2-1, with TRBD1 matching 9 bases. The germline CDR1 and CDR2 sequences are SQVTM and ANQGSEA. The junction had 3 bases not matched to a gene; V was cut back by 8 bases and J by 4 bases. The CDR3 is made up of 12 amino acids. The CDR3 bases are TGCAGCACTGGACAGGGGTACAATGAGCAGTTCTTC. Translation gives CSTGQGYNEQFF.

The gene calls are TRBV5-1 and TRBJ2-4, with D tentatively TRBD1 or TRBD2 (6 bases each). Trimming removed 0 bases from V and 1 base from J, with 11 bases in between. CDR3 length equals 16 residues. CDR1 and CDR2 from the germline V gene are SGHRS and YFSETQ. The DNA for the CDR3 is TGCGCCAGCAGCTTGGACGGAGGGGGTGCCAAAAACATTCAGTACTTC. Translating it yields CASSLDGGGAKNIQYF.

This chain links TRBV12-3 or TRBV12-4 with TRBJ1-5; D remains ambiguous. The CDR3 runs to 14 residues. The V gene lost 3 bases and the J gene lost 7 bases, with 13 bases spanning the gap. The CDR3 loop reads CASSFALGSQPQHF. The CDR3 coding sequence is TGTGCCAGCAGTTTCGCTCTGGGAAGCCAGCCCCAGCATTTT.

The CDR3 bases are TGCAGTGCTCTGACTGAAGGGGAGACCCAGTACTTC. It codes for CSALTEGETQYF. The chain joins TRBV20-1 to TRBJ2-5; D ambiguous. Germline V gives CDR1 DFQATT, CDR2 SNEGSKA (reference sequence). The CDR3 covers 12 residues. Trimming shortened V by 5 bases and J by 5 bases, and 12 bases separated the two germline ends.

There are many counts of this clonotype. The rearrangement joins TRBV3-1 to TRBJ2-5; 10 bases line up with TRBD2. The assigned J gene may be wrong: the sequence end matches TRBJ2-7 better. The CDR3 has 19 residues. Per the germline V gene, CDR1 is LGHDT and CDR2 is YNNKEL (reference sequence). The CDR3 DNA sequence: TGTGCCAGCAGCCAAGAAGGAGGAGAAGCGGGAGGGGACCCTTACGAGCAGTACTTC. It is translated as CASSQEGGEAGGDPYEQYF.

This clonotype has more than one count but fewer than ten. The rearrangement links TRBV5-1 to TRBJ2-1, with TRBD2 matching over 8 bases. V shed 5 bases, J shed 7 bases, and the junction held 8 bases outside the gene matches. This CDR3 is built from 14 residues. In germline, CDR1 is SGHRS, CDR2 YFSETQ. CDR3 sequence reads: CASSGGGRKNEQFF. As DNA, the CDR3 is TGCGCCAGCAGTGGAGGCGGGAGGAAAAATGAGCAGTTCTTC.

The rearrangement joins TRBV5-1 to TRBJ2-5; tentative D call: TRBD2 (6 bases). The tail of the sequence fits TRBJ2-1 better, so the J call may be wrong. The CDR3 has 14 amino acids. Germline V gene lookup returns CDR1 SGHRS and CDR2 YFSETQ. This chain's CDR3 is CASSPRDPKGEQFF. CDR3 nucleotide sequence: TGCGCCAGCAGCCCGCGGGACCCTAAGGGAGAGCAGTTCTTC.

The rearrangement joins TRBV4-1 to TRBJ2-5; D may be TRBD1 (5 bases). CDR1 and CDR2 (germline): MGHRA, YSYEKL. The CDR3 totals 13 residues. V was cut by 6 bases and J by 1 base, with 9 bases left in between. The CDR3, as DNA: TGCGCCAGCAGACCCGACAGCCAAGAGACCCAGTACTTC. Translation gives CASRPDSQETQYF.

There are a few counts of this clonotype. This chain links TRBV11-2 with TRBJ2-7; D is undetermined. The CDR3 totals 10 residues. The ends were cut back, 3 bases at V and 5 bases at J, with 2 bases in the middle. From germline, CDR1 is SGHAT and CDR2 FQNNGV. CDR3 region: CASSFDEQYF. CDR3 in DNA: TGTGCCAGCAGCTTCGACGAGCAGTACTTC.

This sequence joins TRBV29-1 and TRBJ2-2, with D maybe TRBD1 (7 bases). The germline V and J ends were trimmed by 3 bases and 6 bases, with 20 bases remaining between them. The CDR3 runs to 16 residues. Germline V gene data show CDR1 as SQVTM and CDR2 as ANQGSEA. This CDR3 reads CSVEGGDRDLAGELFF. CDR3 bases: TGCAGCGTTGAGGGGGGCGACAGGGATTTAGCCGGGGAGCTGTTTTTT.

This clonotype has at least ten counts. CDR3 nucleotide sequence: TGCGCCAGCAGCCAAGAAGGGGCGGGAGGGCCATCCGTCTACAATGAGCAGTTCTTC. This codes for CASSQEGAGGPSVYNEQFF. The rearrangement links TRBV4-1 to TRBJ2-1; 9 positions match TRBD2. Germline values: CDR1 MGHRA, CDR2 YSYEKL. This CDR3 contains 19 residues. The ends lost 0 bases at V and 3 bases at J; junction bases unmatched: 12.

This clonotype was counted once. CDR3 in amino acids: CASSQAGTSGPQYF. CDR3 nucleotide sequence: TGTGCCAGCAGCCAAGCCGGGACTAGCGGTCCACAGTACTTC. J is TRBJ2-7 and V is TRBV4-2; 11 nucleotides agree with TRBD2. The CDR3 runs 14 residues. Germline lookup yields CDR1 LGHNA and CDR2 YNFKEQ. The V gene end was trimmed by 1 base and the J gene end by 10 bases; junction bases not matched to a gene: 6.

This clonotype turned up a few times. The J gene is TRBJ2-6, the V gene TRBV28; TRBD1 is a possible D gene (6 bases). This CDR3 is 18 amino acids long. The germline gives CDR1 MDHEN, CDR2 SYDVKM. V was clipped by 6 bases and J by 0 bases, with 18 bases between them. The CDR3 spells CASSPTGLPSSGANVLTF. CDR3 coding DNA: TGTGCCAGCAGCCCAACAGGGCTTCCTTCCTCTGGGGCCAACGTCCTGACTTTC.

This clonotype has more than one count but fewer than ten. This chain links TRBV3-1 with TRBJ1-4; 10 bases map to TRBD1. Germline lookup yields CDR1 LGHDT and CDR2 YNNKEL (reference sequence). This CDR3 region has 15 residues. Germline trimming cut 3 bases from V and 8 bases from J; bases unmatched to any gene: 6. CDR3 amino acids: CASSHRQGAKEKLFF. The CDR3 DNA reads as TGTGCCAGCAGCCATAGACAGGGGGCGAAAGAAAAACTGTTTTTT.

This clonotype has just a few counts. The rearrangement uses TRBV27 and TRBJ1-1; 8 nucleotides align to TRBD1. Germline lookup yields CDR1 MNHEY and CDR2 SMNVEV (reference sequence). This CDR3 spans 17 amino acids. J gave up 5 bases and V 6 bases, and 17 bases lay outside the gene matches. CDR3 loop: CASRSAGGALLRTEAFF. The CDR3 DNA reads as TGTGCCAGCAGATCGGCAGGGGGCGCTTTGCTTCGTACTGAAGCTTTCTTT.

The chain uses TRBV9 and TRBJ1-4; 7 bases are a match to TRBD1. CDR3 size: 14 residues. The germline CDR1 and CDR2 sequences are SGDLS and YYNGEE. Trimming at V came to 1 base and at J to 6 bases, leaving 3 bases not matched to a gene. CDR3 amino acids: CASSVPGQDEKLFF. CDR3 DNA sequence: TGTGCCAGCAGCGTACCCGGACAGGATGAAAAACTGTTTTTT.

This clonotype has just a few counts. The rearrangement joins TRBV7-6 to TRBJ1-3; possible D gene TRBD1, 5 bases. This CDR3 is built from 15 residues. Germline CDR1 reads SGHVS; CDR2 reads FNYEAQ. Trimming removed 5 bases at V and 2 bases at J, with 13 bases between. The CDR3 loop reads CASSPAQGPGNTIYF. CDR3 nucleotides: TGTGCCAGCAGCCCCGCCCAGGGACCTGGAAACACCATATATTTT.

The J gene is TRBJ1-5, the V gene TRBV28; D remains ambiguous. V lost 6 bases and J lost 9, with 9 bases in between. There are 11 residues in the CDR3. CDR1 is MDHEN and CDR2 is SYDVKM in the germline V gene. As DNA, the CDR3 is TGTGCCAGCAGCCAAATCCGGCCCCAGCATTTT. Translation: CASSQIRPQHF.

This rearrangement joins TRBV2 to TRBJ2-5, with 9 positions matching TRBD1. The DNA matches TRBJ2-1 better at its end, which makes the J call doubtful. The CDR3 contains 15 residues. The germline CDR1 and CDR2 sequences are SNHLY and FYNNEI. The CDR3 DNA follows: TGTGCCAGCAGGGAACAGGGGGCAGCGGGCAATGAGCAGTTCTTC. As protein: CASREQGAAGNEQFF.

This sequence joins TRBV6-4 and TRBJ2-4; TRBD1 matches 7 bases. V shed 5 bases and J 0 bases; nucleotides not matched to a gene: 10. Germline V CDR1 and CDR2: MRHNA, SNTAGT. CDR3 length equals 17 residues. The CDR3 reads CASSPSGTDVAKNIQYF. The CDR3 bases are TGTGCCAGCAGTCCATCCGGGACAGACGTAGCCAAAAACATTCAGTACTTC.